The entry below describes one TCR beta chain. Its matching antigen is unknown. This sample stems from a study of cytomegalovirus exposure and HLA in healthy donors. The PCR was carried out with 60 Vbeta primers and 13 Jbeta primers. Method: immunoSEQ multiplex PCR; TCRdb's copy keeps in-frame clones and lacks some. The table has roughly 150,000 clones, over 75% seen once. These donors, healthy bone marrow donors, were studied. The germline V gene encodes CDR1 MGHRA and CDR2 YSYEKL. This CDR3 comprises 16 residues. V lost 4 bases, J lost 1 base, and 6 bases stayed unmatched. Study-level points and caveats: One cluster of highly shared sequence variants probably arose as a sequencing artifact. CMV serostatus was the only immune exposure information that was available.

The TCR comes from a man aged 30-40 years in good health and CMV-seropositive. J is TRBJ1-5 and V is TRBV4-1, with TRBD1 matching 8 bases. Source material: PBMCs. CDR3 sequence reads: CASSRSDRESNQPQHF. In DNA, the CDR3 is TGCGCCAGCAGCCGCTCGGACAGGGAAAGCAATCAGCCCCAGCATTTT.